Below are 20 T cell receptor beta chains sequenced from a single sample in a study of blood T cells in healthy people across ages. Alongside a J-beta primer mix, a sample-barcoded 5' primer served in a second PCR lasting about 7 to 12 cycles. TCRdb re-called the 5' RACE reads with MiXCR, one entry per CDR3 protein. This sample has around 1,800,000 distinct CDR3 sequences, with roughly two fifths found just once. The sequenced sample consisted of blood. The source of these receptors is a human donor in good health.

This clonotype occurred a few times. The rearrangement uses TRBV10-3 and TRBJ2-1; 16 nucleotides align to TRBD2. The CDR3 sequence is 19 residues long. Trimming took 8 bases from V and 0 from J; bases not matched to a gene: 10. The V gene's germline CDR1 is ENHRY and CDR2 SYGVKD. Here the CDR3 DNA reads TGTGCCATCCTTGTCCCGGGACTAGCGGGGGGGAGCTCCTACAATGAGCAGTTCTTC. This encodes CAILVPGLAGGSSYNEQFF.

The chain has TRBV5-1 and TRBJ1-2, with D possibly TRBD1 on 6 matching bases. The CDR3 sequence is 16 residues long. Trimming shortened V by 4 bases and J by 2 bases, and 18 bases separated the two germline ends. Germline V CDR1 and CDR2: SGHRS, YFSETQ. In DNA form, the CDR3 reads TGCGCCAGCAGCCGGGGGCCGGACAGTCTAAACTATGGCTACACCTTC. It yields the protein CASSRGPDSLNYGYTF. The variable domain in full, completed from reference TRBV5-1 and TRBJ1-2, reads KAGVTQTPRYLIKTRGQQVTLSCSPISGHRSVSWYQQTPGQGLQFLFEYFSETQRNKGNFPGRFSGRQFSNSRSEMNVSTLELGDSALYLCASSRGPDSLNYGYTFGSGTRLTVV.

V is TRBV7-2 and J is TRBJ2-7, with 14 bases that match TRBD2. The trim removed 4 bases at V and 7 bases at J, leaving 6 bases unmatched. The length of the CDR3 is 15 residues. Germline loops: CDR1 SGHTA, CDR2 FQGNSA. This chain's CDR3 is CASSWGTSGGLEQYF. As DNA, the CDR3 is TGTGCCAGCAGCTGGGGGACTAGCGGGGGCTTGGAGCAGTACTTC.

CDR3 sequence reads: CASSSLIRNTEAFF. CDR3 DNA: TGTGCCAGCAGCAGTTTAATCAGGAACACTGAAGCTTTCTTT. The V call is TRBV5-4, the J call TRBJ1-1; the D is unclear. Trimming removed 4 bases from V and 1 base from J, with 11 bases in between. CDR1 is SGHNT and CDR2 is YYREEE in the germline V gene (reference sequence). The CDR3 contains 14 residues.

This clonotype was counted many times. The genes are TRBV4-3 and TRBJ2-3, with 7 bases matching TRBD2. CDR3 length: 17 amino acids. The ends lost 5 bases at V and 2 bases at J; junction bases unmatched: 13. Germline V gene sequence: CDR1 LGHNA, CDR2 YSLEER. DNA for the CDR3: TGCGCCAGCAGCGTTCAGTGGTCTAGCGGCAACACAGATACGCAGTATTTT. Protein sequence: CASSVQWSSGNTDTQYF.

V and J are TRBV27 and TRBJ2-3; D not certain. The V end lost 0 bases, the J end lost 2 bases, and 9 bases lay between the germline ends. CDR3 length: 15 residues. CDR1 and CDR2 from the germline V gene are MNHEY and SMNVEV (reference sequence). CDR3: CASSLSPIPTDTQYF. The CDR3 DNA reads TGTGCCAGCAGTTTATCGCCCATCCCCACAGATACGCAGTATTTT.

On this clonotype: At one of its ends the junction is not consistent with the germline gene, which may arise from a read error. This chain's CDR3 is CASSSGLAIPTQYF. CDR3 bases: TGTGCTAGCAGCTCGGGACTAGCAATCCCTACGCAGTATTTT. V gene TRBV11-2 combines with J gene TRBJ2-3; 9 bases are shared with TRBD2. Germline V CDR1 and CDR2: SGHAT, FQNNGV. The CDR3 length is 14 residues. The full variable domain, completed using reference TRBV11-2 and TRBJ2-3, is EAGVAQSPRYKIIEKRQSVAFWCNPISGHATLYWYQQILGQGPKLLIQFQNNGVVDDSQLPKDRFSAERLKGVDSTLKIQPAKLEDSAVYLCASSSGLAIPTQYFGPGTRLTVL.

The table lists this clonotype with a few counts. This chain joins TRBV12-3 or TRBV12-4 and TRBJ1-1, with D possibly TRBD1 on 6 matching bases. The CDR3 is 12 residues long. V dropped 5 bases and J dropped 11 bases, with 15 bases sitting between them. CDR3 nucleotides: TGTGCCAGCAGTCCCGGGGGGCTGGAGGCTTTCTTT. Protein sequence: CASSPGGLEAFF.

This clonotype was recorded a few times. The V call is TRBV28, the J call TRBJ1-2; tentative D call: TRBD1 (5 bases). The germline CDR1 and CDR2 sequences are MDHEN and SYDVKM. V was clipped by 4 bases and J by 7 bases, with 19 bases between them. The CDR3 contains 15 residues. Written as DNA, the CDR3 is TGTGCCAGCAGTTCCGGGACGCTCGGGGGACGTGGCTACACCTTC. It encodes CASSSGTLGGRGYTF.

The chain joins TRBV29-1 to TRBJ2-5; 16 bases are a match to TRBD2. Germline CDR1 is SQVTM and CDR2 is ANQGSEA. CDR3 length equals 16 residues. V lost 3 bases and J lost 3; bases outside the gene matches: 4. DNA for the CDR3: TGCAGCGTTGAGGGGACTAGCGGGGGGGCTGAAGAGACCCAGTACTTC. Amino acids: CSVEGTSGGAEETQYF.

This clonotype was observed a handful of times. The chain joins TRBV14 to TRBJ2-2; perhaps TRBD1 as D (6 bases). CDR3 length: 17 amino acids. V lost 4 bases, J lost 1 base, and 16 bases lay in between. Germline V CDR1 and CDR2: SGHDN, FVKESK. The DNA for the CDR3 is TGTGCCAGCAGCCCATTCTTCAGGGGACGGAACACCGGGGAGCTGTTTTTT. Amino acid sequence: CASSPFFRGRNTGELFF.

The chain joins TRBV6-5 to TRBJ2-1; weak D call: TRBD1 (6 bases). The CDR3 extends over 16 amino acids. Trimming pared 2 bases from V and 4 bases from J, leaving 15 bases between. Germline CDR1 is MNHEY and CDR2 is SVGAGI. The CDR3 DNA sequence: TGTGCCAGCAGTTACCGTCCCGGGACAACTTACAATGAGCAGTTCTTC. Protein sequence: CASSYRPGTTYNEQFF.

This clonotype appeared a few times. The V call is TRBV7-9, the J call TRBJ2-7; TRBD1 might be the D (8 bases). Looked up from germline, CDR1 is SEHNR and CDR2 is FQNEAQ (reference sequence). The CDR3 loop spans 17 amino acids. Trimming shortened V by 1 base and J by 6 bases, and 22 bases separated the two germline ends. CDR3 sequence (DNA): TGTGCCAGCAGCTTAGACGGGGGGAGGACAGGGCTTGGCGAGCAGTACTTC. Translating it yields CASSLDGGRTGLGEQYF. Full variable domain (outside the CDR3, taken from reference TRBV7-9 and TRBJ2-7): DTGVSQNPRHKITKRGQNVTFRCDPISEHNRLYWYRQTLGQGPEFLTYFQNEAQLEKSRLLSDRFSAERPKGSFSTLEIQRTEQGDSAMYLCASSLDGGRTGLGEQYFGPGTRLTVT.

The CDR3 nucleotides read TGCGCCAGCAGCCAAGTTGGGGGGGCATCCAATGAGCAGTTCTTC. Translation gives CASSQVGGASNEQFF. The genes are TRBV4-1 and TRBJ2-1, with D perhaps matching TRBD2 (7 bases). Deletions cut 1 base from V and 6 bases from J, with 13 bases between. This CDR3 region has 15 residues. CDR1 MGHRA and CDR2 YSYEKL come from the germline V gene.

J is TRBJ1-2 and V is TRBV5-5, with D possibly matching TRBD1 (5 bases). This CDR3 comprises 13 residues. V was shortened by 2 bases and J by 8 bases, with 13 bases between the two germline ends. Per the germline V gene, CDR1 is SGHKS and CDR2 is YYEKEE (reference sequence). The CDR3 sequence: CASSLDQRGGYTF. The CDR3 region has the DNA TGTGCCAGCAGCTTAGATCAAAGGGGCGGCTACACCTTC.

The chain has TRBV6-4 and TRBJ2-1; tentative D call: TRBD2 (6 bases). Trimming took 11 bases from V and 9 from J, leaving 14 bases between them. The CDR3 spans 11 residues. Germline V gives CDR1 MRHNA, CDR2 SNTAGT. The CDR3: CAGGDFGEQFF. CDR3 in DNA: TGTGCCGGCGGGGACTTTGGTGAGCAGTTCTTC.

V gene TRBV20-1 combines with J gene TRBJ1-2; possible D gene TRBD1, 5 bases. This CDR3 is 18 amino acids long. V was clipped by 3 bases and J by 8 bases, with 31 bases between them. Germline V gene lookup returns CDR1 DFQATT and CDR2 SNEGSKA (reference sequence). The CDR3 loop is CSASRDPLRPERIGGYTF. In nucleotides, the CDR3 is TGCAGTGCTAGCCGGGACCCTCTTCGGCCAGAACGAATTGGGGGCTACACCTTC.

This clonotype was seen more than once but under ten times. DNA of the CDR3: TGCAGCACCGAAGAGGGAACAGGCCTATTAGATGGCTACACCTTC. Amino acids: CSTEEGTGLLDGYTF. The chain joins TRBV29-1 to TRBJ1-2; D perhaps matches TRBD1 (5 bases). CDR1 is SQVTM, CDR2 ANQGSEA, per germline. V was pared by 8 bases and J by 6 bases, with 25 bases between. CDR3 size: 15 residues.

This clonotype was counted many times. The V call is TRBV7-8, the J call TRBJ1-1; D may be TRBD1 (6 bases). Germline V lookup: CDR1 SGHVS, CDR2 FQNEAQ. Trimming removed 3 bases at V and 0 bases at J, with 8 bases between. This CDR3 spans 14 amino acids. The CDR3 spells CASSFGQMNTEAFF. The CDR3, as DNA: TGTGCCAGCAGCTTTGGACAGATGAACACTGAAGCTTTCTTT.

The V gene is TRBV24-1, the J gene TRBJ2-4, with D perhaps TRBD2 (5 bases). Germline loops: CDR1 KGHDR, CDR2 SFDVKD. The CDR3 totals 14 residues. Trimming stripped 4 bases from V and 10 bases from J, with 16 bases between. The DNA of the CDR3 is TGTGCCACCAGTGACCCGGACGGCACGGGGATTCAGTACTTC. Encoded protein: CATSDPDGTGIQYF.